These 13 T cell receptor beta chains came from one sample sequenced in a study of blood T cell repertoires in COVID-19. TCRdb's copy holds only in-frame clones and misses some; the assay was immunoSEQ multiplex PCR. The table shows 250,000 to 350,000 clones, with approximately 84% occurring only once. The material sequenced was peripheral blood. Source of these receptors: a human donor with COVID-19, enrolled during active disease. The donor label of this sample is uncertain.

The CDR3 sequence is CASSQDRVSSYNEQFF. As DNA, the CDR3 is TGCGCCAGCAGCCAAGACCGAGTTTCCTCCTACAATGAGCAGTTCTTC. The chain is built from TRBV4-3 and TRBJ2-1; D unresolved. CDR1 and CDR2 (germline): LGHNA, YSLEER. Trimming cost V 0 bases and J 0 bases, with 9 bases left between them. This CDR3 has 16 amino acids.

The chain has TRBV19 and TRBJ1-4, with no clear D. The CDR3 totals 11 residues. V was shortened by 6 bases and J by 8 bases, with 7 bases between the two germline ends. Germline V gene data show CDR1 as LNHDA and CDR2 as SQIVND (reference sequence). This chain's CDR3 is CASSFVEKLFF. DNA of the CDR3: TGTGCCAGTAGCTTCGTCGAAAAACTGTTTTTT.

The chain is built from TRBV2 and TRBJ2-2, with D perhaps TRBD2 (6 bases). This CDR3 spans 15 amino acids. V lost 3 bases and J 6 bases, leaving 14 bases between the germline ends. Per germline, CDR1 SNHLY and CDR2 FYNNEI. The CDR3 DNA reads TGTGCCAGCAGTGAGATGGGACTGCAGGCCGGGGAGCTGTTTTTT. Translation: CASSEMGLQAGELFF.

This clone was seen a single time. The chain carries TRBV3-1 (or the pseudogene TRBV3-2) and TRBJ2-7; 12 bases map to TRBD2. V was pared by 0 bases and J by 5 bases, with 5 bases of the junction left unmatched. The CDR3 covers 16 residues. CDR1 is LGHDT and CDR2 is YNNKEL in the germline V gene (reference sequence). Here the CDR3 reads CASSQESTSGSHEQYF. The CDR3 bases are TGTGCCAGCAGCCAAGAATCGACTAGCGGGAGCCACGAGCAGTACTTC.

The chain's CDR3 is CASSLSGQGGNQPQHF. CDR3 sequence (DNA): TGTGCCAGCAGTTTATCCGGCCAGGGGGGTAATCAGCCCCAGCATTTT. This rearrangement joins TRBV28 to TRBJ1-5; TRBD1 agrees at 7 bases. This CDR3 has 16 residues. V lost 1 base, J lost 4 bases, and 7 bases stayed unmatched. Germline values: CDR1 MDHEN, CDR2 SYDVKM. Full variable domain (remainder filled in from reference TRBV28 and TRBJ1-5): DVKVTQSSRYLVKRTGEKVFLECVQDMDHENMFWYRQDPGLGLRLIYFSYDVKMKEKGDIPEGYSVSREKKERFSLILESASTNQTSMYLCASSLSGQGGNQPQHFGDGTRLSIL.

The chain couples TRBV10-3 to TRBJ2-5; the D is unclear. The germline V gene has CDR1 ENHRY and CDR2 SYGVKD. V gave up 3 bases and J gave up 1 base, with 9 bases separating them. The CDR3 extends over 14 amino acids. Here the CDR3 reads CAISDSRFQETQYF. The CDR3 bases are TGTGCCATCAGTGATTCGAGATTCCAAGAGACCCAGTACTTC.

The chain recombines TRBV6-6 with TRBJ1-5; 10 nucleotides match TRBD1. CDR1 and CDR2 (germline): MNHNY, SVGAGI (reference sequence). V was pared by 4 bases and J by 7 bases, with 10 bases of the junction left unmatched. This CDR3 comprises 16 residues. The CDR3 spells CASSSQDRGIKQPQHF. CDR3 bases: TGTGCCAGCAGTTCGCAGGACAGGGGGATCAAGCAGCCCCAGCATTTT.

The chain carries TRBV28 and TRBJ1-2; D is unclear. The CDR3 covers 13 residues. V dropped 4 bases and J dropped 4 bases, with 10 bases sitting between them. Germline assignment: CDR1 MDHEN and CDR2 SYDVKM. This CDR3 reads CASSSAQLYGYTF. The CDR3 DNA reads TGTGCCAGCAGTTCAGCACAGCTCTATGGCTACACCTTC.

The chain recombines TRBV5-1 with TRBJ2-3; 8 bases fit TRBD2. The CDR3 runs 14 residues. V lost 3 bases and J lost 4; bases outside the gene matches: 4. CDR1 is SGHRS and CDR2 is YFSETQ in the germline V gene. In DNA form, the CDR3 reads TGCGCCAGCAGCTATGGACTAGCAGCAGATACGCAGTATTTT. Residues: CASSYGLAADTQYF. Together with reference TRBV5-1 and TRBJ2-3, the CDR3 gives the full variable domain: KAGVTQTPRYLIKTRGQQVTLSCSPISGHRSVSWYQQTPGQGLQFLFEYFSETQRNKGNFPGRFSGRQFSNSRSEMNVSTLELGDSALYLCASSYGLAADTQYFGPGTRLTVL.

The chain carries TRBV7-9 and TRBJ2-2; no clear D. The CDR3 totals 15 residues. V was trimmed by 0 bases and J by 5 bases, leaving 10 bases between them. The germline gives CDR1 SEHNR, CDR2 FQNEAQ (reference sequence). The CDR3 coding sequence is TGTGCCAGCAGCTTAGCGTGGAGTAGTACCGGGGAGCTGTTTTTT. Protein: CASSLAWSSTGELFF.

This chain links TRBV14 with TRBJ1-2, with 8 bases that match TRBD1. This CDR3 has 15 amino acids. V lost 1 base to trimming and J lost 4 bases; unmatched junction nucleotides: 5. Germline lookup yields CDR1 SGHDN and CDR2 FVKESK. CDR3 sequence reads: CASSQGRGRTYGYTF. The CDR3 nucleotides read TGTGCCAGCAGCCAAGGCAGGGGGCGCACCTATGGCTACACCTTC.

The rearrangement links TRBV5-6 to TRBJ2-5; 8 bases are a match to TRBD2. CDR3 size: 15 residues. Germline loops: CDR1 SGHDT, CDR2 YYEEEE. The V segment lost 0 bases and the J segment 4 bases; nucleotides outside the gene matches: 5. CDR3 region: CASSLGAGDGETQYF. CDR3 DNA: TGTGCCAGCAGCTTGGGAGCGGGAGATGGAGAGACCCAGTACTTC.

V usage is TRBV28 and J usage is TRBJ2-5; 8 positions agree with TRBD2. This CDR3 has 16 residues. Per germline, CDR1 MDHEN and CDR2 SYDVKM. V lost 4 bases, J lost 2 bases, and 9 bases stayed unmatched. The CDR3 spells CASSSRSRGGQETQYF. DNA for the CDR3: TGTGCCAGCAGTTCCCGATCACGGGGGGGACAAGAGACCCAGTACTTC.